This T cell receptor beta chain was recorded in a study of T cells in Graves' hyperthyroidism and ophthalmopathy. General study points: In the analysis, a 13 V-J model separated ophthalmopathy from stable hyperthyroidism. Most thyroid clonotypes expanded above 0.001 were also detected in blood.

V was shortened by 8 bases and J by 7 bases, with 12 bases between the two germline ends. The CDR3 has 12 amino acids. CDR1 is SGHDN, CDR2 FVKESK, per germline. This clonotype appeared many times. Its antigen is not known. Researchers took RNA transcripts and amplified the TCR beta CDR3 regions from them. RT-PCR in the first round (using the HTBI primer set) targeted the TCR CDR3. TCRdb itself ran the multiplex PCR reads through MiXCR, one entry per CDR3 protein. The sample shows over 150,000 distinct CDR3 sequences, roughly 17% of them seen only once. The V and J genes are TRBV14 and TRBJ1-5, with a weak D call TRBD1 (6 bases). Sequencing used blood. The source of this sequence is a woman between 45 and 65 years old with Graves' hyperthyroidism. CDR3 loop: CASSQGNQPQHF. The CDR3 DNA is TGTGCCAGCTCACAGGGAAACCAGCCCCAGCATTTT.